Below, one TCR beta chain is given with its context. This clonotype has a handful of counts. Its cognate antigen has yet to be identified. Per-base qualities were not stored, and no clone one base away is much larger. Flow cytometry had shown CD8+CD57+ cell expansion in the patients selected for sequencing. CD8+CD57+ effector memory cells were additionally sequenced from about 15% of the 12 patients in whom enough cells were available. Severe acquired aplastic anemia was diagnosed in all patients according to International Study of Aplastic Anemia and Agranulocytosis and Camitta criteria. No patient had received any therapy when blood was sampled. Bead enrichment of CD8+CD57+ cells gave a mean DNA yield of approximately 1.5 ug. In this study, sorted CD4+ and CD8+ T cells from the blood of healthy subjects and of severe aplastic anemia patients had their TCR repertoires deep-sequenced. Patients were enrolled under clinicaltrials.gov protocols 00001620, 01623167, 00001397, 00071045, 00081523 and 00961064 in the USA. Ficoll-Paque density gradient centrifugation was used to isolate peripheral blood mononuclear cells.

The data were taken from a study of CD8+CD57+ T cells in acquired aplastic anemia (dated by TCRdb to between 2017 and 2018). A note on the overall study: CD8+CD57+ expansion was defined as frequency above the mean frequency observed in healthy subjects.

Genomic DNA was used as template for profiling of TCR beta VDJ combinations and CDR3 sequences. TCR repertoire sequencing was run on an Illumina HiSeq 2000. In the authors' own workflow: TRBV/TRBJ rearrangement plots, CDR3 size and DJ length profiles, and Simpson's diversity index were used to assess repertoires. The immunodominant clone was defined as the most abundant DNA sequence in deep sequencing data. CDR3 amino acid sequences were screened for sharing across subjects and were compared with published repertoires and the VDJdb database. TCRdb itself trimmed the public reads at Q25 with fastp, ran MiXCR and retained productive beta chains. Here each entry gathers all rows of one CDR3 protein and keeps the most common genes and DNA. These V and J calls are TCRdb output, not the study's own analysis. The sample includes about 21,000 distinct CDR3 sequences, with under 40% observed a single time. The ten largest clones capture about 90% of the sample.

General findings and caveats noted by the study authors: Twenty-nine CD8+ CDR3 sequences were found in both patients and controls but appeared to be highly expressed in patients and within the immunodominant clones of the patients. In patients, decreased diversity was observed in CD8+CD57+ cells compared with total CD4+ and CD8+ cell pools. Between patients and healthy controls, no significant difference in CD8+ Simpson's diversity was found (P=0.060).

Trimming accounts for 0 bases at V and 2 bases at J, while the number of junction bases matched to no gene is 0. The CDR3 runs 14 residues from the cysteine to the phenylalanine. Here the CDR3 DNA is all that survives: 42 bases in frame from base 1. For CDR1 and CDR2, the germline V gene lists SGHRS and YFSETQ. The sequence was collected from a human donor with aplastic anemia. Input material: CD8+CD57+ T cells sorted from PBMCs. According to the study, the label for this sample's cell subset or site signals: bead-enriched CD8+CD57+ effector memory T cells from SAA patients. The rearranged chain carries TRBV5-1 and TRBJ2-3; the junction holds 7 bases that match TRBD2. The DNA is TGCGCCAGCAGCTTGGAGCGGGACACAGATACGCAGTATTTT. Protein translation: CASSLERDTDTQYF.